Below, 21 T cell receptor beta chains from the same sample are listed, as sequenced in a study of T cells in Graves' hyperthyroidism and ophthalmopathy. RNA transcripts provided the source from which TCR beta CDR3 regions were amplified. During a first-round RT-PCR of the TCR CDR3, the HTBI primer set was used. TCRdb itself ran the multiplex PCR reads through MiXCR, one entry per CDR3 protein. The profile shows hundreds of thousands of distinct CDR3 sequences, more than 12% of them singletons. The sample was blood. Every receptor here comes from a woman between 50 and 59 years old with Graves' ophthalmopathy.

A note on this clonotype: A much larger clone is a single base away; this may be a read error. The CDR3 is CASSEGPWPSHCGYTF. In DNA, the CDR3 is TGCGCCAGCAGCGAGGGACCCTGGCCGTCCCACTGTGGCTACACCTTC. The chain has TRBV5-1 and TRBJ1-2; maybe TRBD1 (5 bases). CDR3 length: 16 residues. The V and J ends lost 4 bases and 7 bases respectively, with 23 bases between them. The V gene's germline CDR1 is SGHRS and CDR2 YFSETQ.

This clonotype was picked up a small number of times. This chain links TRBV20-1 with TRBJ2-1; 16 bases fit TRBD2. V was pared by 6 bases and J by 6 bases, with 8 bases of the junction left unmatched. Germline CDR1 is DFQATT and CDR2 is SNEGSKA (reference sequence). This CDR3 is built from 16 residues. This CDR3 reads CSARGLAGGVGNEQFF. The CDR3, as DNA: TGCAGTGCAAGGGGACTAGCGGGAGGGGTTGGCAATGAGCAGTTCTTC.

This clonotype was recorded many times. The DNA for the CDR3 is TGTGCCATACAGGGACAGAACTATGGCTACACCTTC. Translation gives CAIQGQNYGYTF. The V and J genes are TRBV11-2 and TRBJ1-2, with TRBD1 matching 7 bases. Losses at the gene ends were 10 bases for V and 2 bases for J; bases not matched to a gene: 4. The CDR3 spans 12 residues. Germline CDR1 SGHAT, CDR2 FQNNGV.

This clonotype has only a few counts. The chain recombines TRBV10-3 with TRBJ2-3; D is possibly TRBD2 (6 bases). V shed 6 bases and J shed 2 bases, with 12 bases lying between them. The CDR3 extends over 14 amino acids. CDR1 is ENHRY and CDR2 is SYGVKD in the germline V gene. CDR3 region: CAIRRLGATDTQYF. CDR3 nucleotides: TGTGCCATCAGGAGACTAGGGGCCACAGATACGCAGTATTTT.

This clonotype was recorded many times. The chain joins TRBV28 to TRBJ2-7, with D maybe TRBD1 (5 bases). This CDR3 has 14 amino acids. Trimming removed 3 bases from V and 3 bases from J, with 12 bases in between. Germline loops: CDR1 MDHEN, CDR2 SYDVKM. In DNA form, the CDR3 reads TGTGCCAGCAGTTTTGCAGCAGGACACTACGAGCAGTACTTC. It translates to CASSFAAGHYEQYF.

As concerns this clonotype: This may be a read error: a much more frequent sequence differs by one nucleotide. The rearrangement links TRBV6-1 to TRBJ2-3; possibly TRBD2 for D (7 bases). From germline, CDR1 is MNHNS and CDR2 SASEGT. The CDR3 is 15 amino acids. The V end was cut by 2 bases, the J end by 4 bases, with 13 bases between. For the CDR3, the DNA is TGTGCCAGCAGTGAAAGGGGGGGAGGGGCAGATACGCAGTATTTT. Protein sequence: CASSERGGGADTQYF.

The table lists this clonotype with a few counts. The rearrangement joins TRBV9 to TRBJ1-5; weak D call: TRBD1 (5 bases). From germline, CDR1 is SGDLS and CDR2 YYNGEE. The CDR3 has 14 residues. V gave up 4 bases and J gave up 9 bases, with 17 bases separating them. CDR3 amino acids: CASSKRAGGGPQHF. CDR3 sequence (DNA): TGTGCCAGCAGCAAGCGGGCCGGCGGGGGGCCCCAGCATTTT.

The chain employs TRBV2 and TRBJ1-4; 7 bases map to TRBD1. The CDR3 spans 13 residues. The V gene's germline CDR1 is SNHLY and CDR2 FYNNEI. The ends lost 10 bases at V and 2 bases at J; junction bases unmatched: 4. CDR3 sequence reads: CAIGGGTNEKLFF. The CDR3 bases are TGTGCCATCGGAGGGGGCACTAATGAAAAACTGTTTTTT.

V usage is TRBV12-3 or TRBV12-4 and J usage is TRBJ1-5, with D maybe TRBD1 (6 bases). V was clipped by 6 bases and J by 0 bases, with 18 bases between them. The CDR3 totals 17 residues. For the CDR3, the DNA is TGTGCCAGCAGCCCATTACCCGGACAGCATAGCAATCAGCCCCAGCATTTT. Its translation: CASSPLPGQHSNQPQHF.

The chain is built from TRBV18 and TRBJ2-1, with TRBD1 matching 12 bases. The J segment lost 7 bases and the V segment lost 4 bases, leaving 8 bases of the junction unmatched. This CDR3 region has 16 residues. Germline CDR1 is KGHSH and CDR2 is LQKENI. This chain's CDR3 is CASSRSGQGAGNEQFF. DNA of the CDR3: TGTGCCAGCTCACGATCGGGACAGGGGGCAGGAAATGAGCAGTTCTTC.

The chain recombines TRBV7-2 with TRBJ2-2; no clear D gene. There are 13 residues in the CDR3. Trimming took off 3 bases at V and 6 bases at J, with 8 bases between the two ends. CDR1 and CDR2 from the germline V gene are SGHTA and FQGNSA. This CDR3 reads CASSFASPGELFF. DNA for the CDR3: TGTGCCAGCAGCTTCGCGTCACCCGGGGAGCTGTTTTTT.

The rearrangement joins TRBV20-1 to TRBJ2-2; 7 nucleotides align to TRBD2. Germline CDR1 DFQATT, CDR2 SNEGSKA (reference sequence). With V trimmed by 1 base and J by 6 bases, 5 bases remained unmatched. The CDR3 is 14 amino acids. The CDR3 nucleotides read TGCAGTGCTAGAGGGGCGGCGGGGGCCGGGGAGCTGTTTTTT. It codes for CSARGAAGAGELFF.

This clonotype has a count of ten or more. This chain joins TRBV7-8 and TRBJ1-5; no clear D gene. Germline CDR1 reads SGHVS; CDR2 reads FQNEAQ. The V gene lost 5 bases and the J gene lost 4 bases, with 15 bases spanning the gap. This CDR3 has 15 amino acids. The CDR3 DNA is TGTGCCAGCAGCAAGTCGGACGGCCGGAATCAGCCCCAGCATTTT. Its protein is CASSKSDGRNQPQHF. Full variable domain (remainder filled in from reference TRBV7-8 and TRBJ1-5): GAGVSQSPRYKVAKRGQDVALRCDPISGHVSLFWYQQALGQGPEFLTYFQNEAQLDKSGLPSDRFFAERPEGSVSTLKIQRTQQEDSAVYLCASSKSDGRNQPQHFGDGTRLSIL.

This clonotype occurred a few times. The rearrangement uses TRBV15 and TRBJ2-3, with D maybe TRBD2 (5 bases). V lost 2 bases and J lost 3, with 12 bases in between. CDR3 length: 15 amino acids. From germline, CDR1 is LNHNV and CDR2 YYDKDF (reference sequence). This chain's CDR3 is CATSRQTGRTDTQYF. As DNA, the CDR3 is TGTGCCACCAGCAGACAGACGGGAAGAACAGATACGCAGTATTTT.

There are a few counts of this clonotype. V is TRBV29-1 and J is TRBJ2-1; TRBD1 is a possible D gene (5 bases). Trimming pared 4 bases from V and 8 bases from J, leaving 12 bases between. Looked up from germline, CDR1 is SQVTM and CDR2 is ANQGSEA. The CDR3 is made up of 12 amino acids. CDR3 residues: CSVGLGPHEQFF. CDR3 coding DNA: TGCAGCGTTGGTTTGGGGCCCCATGAGCAGTTCTTC.

This clonotype was counted only a few times. The rearrangement links TRBV20-1 to TRBJ2-7; 10 bases agree with TRBD2. This CDR3 region has 20 residues. After removal of 6 bases from V and 0 bases from J, the junction contained 23 bases not matched to a gene. Germline V CDR1 and CDR2: DFQATT, SNEGSKA (reference sequence). This CDR3 is CSASPFRASGSLRSSYEQYF. CDR3 in DNA: TGCAGTGCCAGTCCCTTTCGGGCTAGCGGGAGTCTTAGGAGCTCCTACGAGCAGTACTTC.

Concerning this clonotype: The junction and the germline gene differ at one end; a read error may be behind it. The CDR3 is CATSRDTGGRAQEAQYF. The CDR3 nucleotides are TGTGCCACCAGCAGAGATACGGGCGGGAGGGCCCAAGAGGCCCAGTACTTC. V and J are TRBV15 and TRBJ2-5; the match to TRBD2 covers 9 bases. The CDR3 contains 17 residues. Germline V gene sequence: CDR1 LNHNV, CDR2 YYDKDF (reference sequence).

This sequence joins TRBV4-2 and TRBJ1-6; the D gene is possibly TRBD1 (6 bases). V was cut by 0 bases and J by 6 bases, with 12 bases left in between. The CDR3 has 16 amino acids. Per the germline V gene, CDR1 is LGHNA and CDR2 is YNFKEQ. The CDR3 region has the DNA TGTGCCAGCAGCCAAGACCAAACAGGGTCTAATTCACCCCTCCACTTT. It yields the protein CASSQDQTGSNSPLHF.

The V and J genes are TRBV29-1 and TRBJ2-1, with no clear D. In germline, CDR1 is SQVTM, CDR2 ANQGSEA. V gave up 3 bases and J gave up 0 bases, with 6 bases separating them. The CDR3 extends over 13 amino acids. The CDR3 coding sequence is TGCAGCGTTGATTTTTTCTCCTACAATGAGCAGTTCTTC. Translating it yields CSVDFFSYNEQFF.

This clonotype was seen at least ten times. J is TRBJ2-7 and V is TRBV11-3; D unresolved. Looked up from germline, CDR1 is SGHNT and CDR2 is YENEEA. The CDR3 length is 15 residues. The V end was cut by 1 base, the J end by 2 bases, with 12 bases between. CDR3 protein: CASSLVGDPTYEQYF. The CDR3 bases are TGTGCCAGCAGCTTAGTTGGGGATCCGACCTACGAGCAGTACTTC.

This clonotype occurred a few times. This sequence joins TRBV27 and TRBJ2-7, with 7 bases aligning to TRBD1. J gave up 0 bases and V 1 base, and 6 bases lay outside the gene matches. Germline V gives CDR1 MNHEY, CDR2 SMNVEV (reference sequence). The CDR3 extends over 16 amino acids. The CDR3 loop is CASSLLGTDSSYEQYF. The CDR3 DNA is TGTGCCAGCAGTTTATTAGGGACAGATTCCTCCTACGAGCAGTACTTC.